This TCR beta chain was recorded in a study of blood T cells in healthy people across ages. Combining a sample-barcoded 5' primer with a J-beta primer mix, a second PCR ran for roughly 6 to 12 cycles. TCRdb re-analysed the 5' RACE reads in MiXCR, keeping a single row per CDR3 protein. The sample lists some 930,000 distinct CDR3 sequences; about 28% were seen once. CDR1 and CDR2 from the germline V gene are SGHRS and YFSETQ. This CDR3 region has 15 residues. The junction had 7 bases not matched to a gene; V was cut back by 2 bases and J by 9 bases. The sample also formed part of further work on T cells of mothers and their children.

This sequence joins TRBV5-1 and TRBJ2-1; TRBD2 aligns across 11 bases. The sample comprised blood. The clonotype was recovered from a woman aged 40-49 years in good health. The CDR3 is CASSFYSGGGSEQFF. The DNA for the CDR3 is TGCGCCAGCAGCTTCTATAGCGGGGGGGGCTCTGAGCAGTTCTTC.